This TCR beta chain was profiled in a study of T cells after posttransplantation cyclophosphamide. The protocol was immunoSEQ multiplex PCR, while the TCRdb copy is restricted to in-frame clones and leaves out a portion. The sample lists fewer than 13,000 clones, approximately 89% occurring once. The germline V gene has CDR1 LNHDA and CDR2 SQIVND (reference sequence). V lost 5 bases and J 12 bases, leaving 14 bases between the germline ends. The CDR3 sequence is 13 residues long. Whole-study results and caveats: Tissue-infiltrating T cells from skin or gut overlapped little with blood T cells. Donor-recipient repertoire similarity was low at 1-2 months, rising over year one. Recipient CMV seropositivity and CMV reactivation strongly tracked TRB clonality.

As regards this clone: Its cognate antigen is unknown.

Cyclophosphamide on days +3 and +4 followed busulfan-fludarabine conditioning and a marrow graft. The sample in question was CD4+ T cells sorted from PBMCs, obtained after allogeneic stem cell transplant with posttransplant cyclophosphamide. The sequence was collected from a male patient between 25 and 40 years old who received an allogeneic stem cell transplant from a related donor, was CMV-positive, and had acute GVHD only. Some of these T cells may belong to the graft donor. The chain uses TRBV19 and TRBJ1-6, with D tentatively TRBD1 (6 bases). CDR3 loop: CASSPQGKLPLHF. Written as DNA, the CDR3 is TGTGCCAGTAGTCCTCAGGGGAAGTTACCCCTCCACTTT. Together with reference TRBV19 and TRBJ1-6, the CDR3 gives the full variable domain: DGGITQSPKYLFRKEGQNVTLSCEQNLNHDAMYWYRQDPGQGLRLIYYSQIVNDFQKGDIAEGYSVSREKKESFPLTVTSAQKNPTAFYLCASSPQGKLPLHFGNGTRLTVT.